This record concerns one T cell receptor (beta chain) sequence. This clone was picked up a small number of times. Its recognized antigen is unknown. No clone much larger than this one lies a single base away; base qualities are absent. These data originate in a study of technical replicates of blood from a handful of donors listed by TCRdb under 2017. Receptor libraries were prepared by the immunoSEQ multiplex PCR assay. TCRdb carries this immuneACCESS record with in-frame sequences only. Its versions omit some clonotypes, under half of them owing to an unresolved V gene in the studies checked, with the rest unexplained. The sample yields over 55,000 clones; around nine tenths were counted once. 4.5% to 5.5% of the sample comes from the top ten. CDR1 GTSNPN and CDR2 SVGIG are derived from the germline V gene (reference sequence). The CDR3 spans 15 residues, from the cysteine through the phenylalanine. Here the CDR3 DNA is all that survives: 45 bases in frame from base 1. V was cut back by 3 bases and J by 0 bases, leaving a gap of 12 bases between them.

This receptor was obtained from a human donor in good health. Some clones in this sample may be carry-over from other donors' samples. The sequence is built from TRBV30 and TRBJ1-5; a confident D gene designation cannot be given. Input material: PBMCs. The CDR3 region: CAWSRTSGSNQPQHF. Read as DNA, the sequence is TGTGCCTGGAGCCGAACTAGCGGTAGCAATCAGCCCCAGCATTTT.